This TCR beta chain was profiled in a study of blood T cell repertoires in COVID-19. Overall study context: The United States, Italy and Spain provided the acute and convalescent COVID-19 samples. Sample material is recorded as cDNA or gDNA derived from T cells, B-cell-depleted T cells, or PBMCs.

In its sample, this clone was seen a few times. Per the study methods: Estimation of nucleated cell counts relied on the amplification of reference gene primers. Method: immunoSEQ multiplex PCR; TCRdb's copy keeps in-frame clones and lacks some. Clone size and V and J calls were adopted from that table, with D and trimming inferred from the DNA. The sample shows tens of thousands of clones, roughly 80% of them seen only once. V shed 0 bases and J shed 0 bases, with 19 bases lying between them. Germline V gene data show CDR1 as SGHRS and CDR2 as YFSETQ. This CDR3 region has 20 residues. Sequenced: peripheral blood. This chain joins TRBV5-1 and TRBJ2-6; TRBD2 might be the D (5 bases). This TCR came from a woman of 80 years or more with acute or convalescent COVID-19. The CDR3 region has the DNA TGCGCCAGCAGCTTGGGGACGTTAGGGCTAGCTCGCTCTGGGGCCAACGTCCTGACTTTC. Translating it yields CASSLGTLGLARSGANVLTF.